The rows below give T cell receptor beta chains drawn from one sample of a study of cytomegalovirus exposure and HLA in healthy donors. Repertoires were generated with immunoSEQ multiplex PCR, while TCRdb's copy carries only in-frame clones and drops some. The profile shows about 170,000 clones, roughly 88% of them singletons. The sample consisted of PBMCs. The receptors were gathered from a boy aged 2 to 10 in good health and CMV-seronegative. Both conserved end residues are part of each CDR3. Fields, in order: CDR3 DNA, CDR3 protein, D gene, J gene, clone size, V gene. D genes are given only for firm matches. Expanded clones are given a class, and other clones once, few, many or no size at all.

CDR3nt: TGTGCCAGCAGCAGGACGGCGGGACAGACAGAGACCCAGTACTTC
CDR3aa: CASSRTAGQTETQYF
d_gene: NA
j_gene: TRBJ2-5
abundance: once
v_gene: TRBV5-4

CDR3nt: TGCGCCAGCAGCCCCCCTCGCGGGCTCGGAGGCAATGAGCAGTTCTTC
CDR3aa: CASSPPRGLGGNEQFF
d_gene: NA
j_gene: TRBJ2-1
abundance: NA
v_gene: TRBV5-1

CDR3nt: TGTGCCAGCAAACCAGCGGGGGGGTCAGTCTTC
CDR3aa: CASKPAGGSVF
d_gene: TRBD2
j_gene: TRBJ2-1
abundance: NA
v_gene: TRBV2

CDR3nt: TGTGCCAGCAGTTTTCAGGCGAACACTGAAGCTTTCTTT
CDR3aa: CASSFQANTEAFF
d_gene: NA
j_gene: TRBJ1-1
abundance: NA
v_gene: TRBV6-5

CDR3nt: TGTGCCAGTAGTATCCGACGGGGGAGGGGTGAAGGCAATCAGCCCCAGCATTTT
CDR3aa: CASSIRRGRGEGNQPQHF
d_gene: NA
j_gene: TRBJ1-5
abundance: NA
v_gene: TRBV19

CDR3nt: TGTGCCAGCTCTTCGGGGAAAACCTTCACAGATACGCAGTATTTT
CDR3aa: CASSSGKTFTDTQYF
d_gene: NA
j_gene: TRBJ2-3
abundance: NA
v_gene: TRBV6-6

CDR3nt: TGTGCCAGCAGCAACATCCACTCAGGCTATGAGCAGTTCTTC
CDR3aa: CASSNIHSGYEQFF
d_gene: NA
j_gene: TRBJ2-1
abundance: NA
v_gene: TRBV13

CDR3nt: TGTGCCAGCACCCGACGGGGGGAGAGATTAGTGAACACTGAAGCTTTCTTT
CDR3aa: CASTRRGERLVNTEAFF
d_gene: NA
j_gene: TRBJ1-1
abundance: NA
v_gene: TRBV7-9

CDR3nt: TGTGCCAGCAGAAGGACTAGCGGGGGGCTGACCCAAGAGACCCAGTACTTC
CDR3aa: CASRRTSGGLTQETQYF
d_gene: TRBD2
j_gene: TRBJ2-5
abundance: NA
v_gene: TRBV2

CDR3nt: TGCGCCAGCAGCCAAGGGCTACAGGGTAGGTCTGGAAACACCATATATTTT
CDR3aa: CASSQGLQGRSGNTIYF
d_gene: NA
j_gene: TRBJ1-3
abundance: NA
v_gene: TRBV4-1

CDR3nt: TGTGCCAGCAGCCTACCCCCAACTAATGAAAAACTGTTTTTT
CDR3aa: CASSLPPTNEKLFF
d_gene: NA
j_gene: TRBJ1-4
abundance: NA
v_gene: TRBV28

CDR3nt: TGTGCCAGCAGTTCGACGGAATCCCGAGGTACCGGGGAGCTGTTTTTT
CDR3aa: CASSSTESRGTGELFF
d_gene: NA
j_gene: TRBJ2-2
abundance: NA
v_gene: TRBV6-6

CDR3nt: TGTGCCAGCAGCTTTATCCGTACTCCGACAGGGAAGCACCAAGAGACCCAGTACTTC
CDR3aa: CASSFIRTPTGKHQETQYF
d_gene: TRBD1
j_gene: TRBJ2-5
abundance: NA
v_gene: TRBV7-2

CDR3nt: TGCGCCAGCAGCTTGGGGATGACAGGGGAGGGGGTAGCTTTCTTT
CDR3aa: CASSLGMTGEGVAFF
d_gene: TRBD1
j_gene: TRBJ1-1
abundance: NA
v_gene: TRBV5-1

CDR3nt: TGTGCCAGCAGCTCTACCGCACAGGGCCCTTTGTTAACCTACGAGCAGTACTTC
CDR3aa: CASSSTAQGPLLTYEQYF
d_gene: NA
j_gene: TRBJ2-7
abundance: once
v_gene: TRBV7-2

CDR3nt: TGCAGCGTTGATAGGGGGAACGGGCAGTTCTTC
CDR3aa: CSVDRGNGQFF
d_gene: NA
j_gene: TRBJ2-1
abundance: NA
v_gene: TRBV29-1

CDR3nt: TGTGCCAGCAGCCAAGCTTTGAGACTAGCGGGAATTTCTCAGCAGTACTTC
CDR3aa: CASSQALRLAGISQQYF
d_gene: TRBD2
j_gene: TRBJ2-7
abundance: NA
v_gene: TRBV4-2